This record looks at one TCR beta chain sequence and its context. This sample was included in a study of blood T cell repertoires in COVID-19. V was cut by 4 bases and J by 6 bases, with 10 bases left in between. Germline values: CDR1 SQVTM, CDR2 ANQGSEA. The CDR3 totals 12 residues. TCRdb's copy holds only in-frame clones and misses some; the assay was immunoSEQ multiplex PCR. The table includes roughly 370,000 clones, about 83% detected once. The V and J genes are TRBV29-1 and TRBJ2-4, with D possibly TRBD1 on 6 matching bases. This sequence originates from a woman aged 45-60 years who had recovered from COVID-19. Sequencing was done on a sample of PBMCs or T cells enriched from blood (not recorded which). As DNA, the CDR3 is TGCAGCGTTGGACAGGTCGGAAACATTCAGTACTTC. Protein sequence: CSVGQVGNIQYF.